This T cell receptor beta chain was found in a study of blood T cells in healthy people across ages. Study outcomes and limitations: Per million T cells, TCR beta diversity dropped about linearly as age rose.

Germline loops: CDR1 SQVTM, CDR2 ANQGSEA. V dropped 1 base and J dropped 1; count of bases not matched to a gene: 3. This CDR3 spans 15 amino acids. All donors came from Russia, were Caucasian and healthy, and spanned ages 6 to 90. For the second PCR, which ran for 7 to 11 cycles, a sample-barcoded 5' primer and a J-beta primer mix were used. Each CDR3 protein is one row after TCRdb ran MiXCR on the 5' RACE reads. In the table there are 850,000 to 1,100,000 distinct CDR3 sequences, more than 30% of which are singletons. This clonotype was observed at least ten times. As yet, its antigen is unknown. The sample was blood. This chain uses TRBV29-1 with TRBJ2-1; 8 bases line up with TRBD1. The sequence came from a man younger than 35 in good health. The CDR3 here is CSVEGQGRSYNEQFF. The CDR3 nucleotides read TGCAGCGTTGAAGGACAGGGGAGGTCCTACAATGAGCAGTTCTTC.